The entry below describes one T cell receptor beta chain. Treatment indicated: oral pan-JAK inhibitor, 5-10 mg twice daily. Sequencing templates came from extracted RNA that was reverse transcribed into cDNA. Here immunoSEQ multiplex PCR was the method, and the copy in TCRdb shows in-frame clones only, minus some. This table has about 110,000 clones, about three fifths appearing once. This record belongs to a study of CD8+ T cells in alopecia areata. The germline CDR1 and CDR2 sequences are LGHNT and FRNRAP. The V segment lost 6 bases and the J segment 3 bases; nucleotides outside the gene matches: 4. The CDR3 runs to 15 residues.

This receptor was taken from a human donor with alopecia areata. Material: CD8+ T cells sorted from blood, obtained at week 24, from a patient treated with tofacitinib. V and J are TRBV12-5 and TRBJ2-2; 10 nucleotides line up with TRBD1. The CDR3 DNA follows: TGTGCTAGTGGCCCGGGGACAGGGGACACCGGGGAGCTGTTTTTT. Amino acids: CASGPGTGDTGELFF. Full variable domain (remainder filled in from reference TRBV12-5 and TRBJ2-2): DARVTQTPRHKVTEMGQEVTMRCQPILGHNTVFWYRQTMMQGLELLAYFRNRAPLDDSGMPKDRFSAEMPDATLATLKIQPSEPRDSAVYFCASGPGTGDTGELFFGEGSRLTVL.